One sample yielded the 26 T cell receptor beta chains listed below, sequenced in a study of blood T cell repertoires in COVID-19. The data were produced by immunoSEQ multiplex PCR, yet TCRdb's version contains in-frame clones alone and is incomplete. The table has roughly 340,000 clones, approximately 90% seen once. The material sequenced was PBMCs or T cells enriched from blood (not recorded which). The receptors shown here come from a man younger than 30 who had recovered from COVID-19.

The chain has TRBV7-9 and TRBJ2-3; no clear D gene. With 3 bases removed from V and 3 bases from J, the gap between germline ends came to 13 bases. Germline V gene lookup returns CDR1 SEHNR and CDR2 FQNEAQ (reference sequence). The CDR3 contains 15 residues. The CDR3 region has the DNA TGTGCCAGCAGCTTTCGGTCCCGAGAAACAGATACGCAGTATTTT. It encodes CASSFRSRETDTQYF.

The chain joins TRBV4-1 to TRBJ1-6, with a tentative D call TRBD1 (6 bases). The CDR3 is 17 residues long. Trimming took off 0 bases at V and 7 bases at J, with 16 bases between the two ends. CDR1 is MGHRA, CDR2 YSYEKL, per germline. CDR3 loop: CASSQDAGQILNSPLHF. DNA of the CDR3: TGCGCCAGCAGCCAAGATGCCGGACAGATACTAAATTCACCCCTCCACTTT.

Here the CDR3 DNA reads TGTGCCACCAGCAGTTGGGGGGCAGGGGGTCATGTCGAGCAGTACTTC. The encoded protein is CATSSWGAGGHVEQYF. The chain carries TRBV15 and TRBJ2-7; tentative D call: TRBD1 (7 bases). Germline V lookup: CDR1 LNHNV, CDR2 YYDKDF (reference sequence). The CDR3 consists of 16 residues. The V end was cut by 3 bases, the J end by 6 bases, with 21 bases between.

The CDR3 nucleotides read TGTGCCACCAGCAGGGCGACAGGGACCAACTCTGGAAACACCATATATTTT. Translating it yields CATSRATGTNSGNTIYF. The V call is TRBV15, the J call TRBJ1-3; TRBD1 aligns across 7 bases. Germline V CDR1 and CDR2: LNHNV, YYDKDF (reference sequence). V lost 3 bases and J lost 0; bases outside the gene matches: 8. This CDR3 has 17 residues.

The chain's CDR3 is CASRRGGAAYNEQFF. DNA of the CDR3: TGTGCCAGCCGTCGCGGGGGGGCCGCCTACAATGAGCAGTTCTTC. The V gene is TRBV19, the J gene TRBJ2-1; TRBD2 matches 9 bases. Germline trimming cut 9 bases from V and 2 bases from J; bases unmatched to any gene: 8. This CDR3 spans 15 amino acids. The germline V gene encodes CDR1 LNHDA and CDR2 SQIVND (reference sequence). Full variable domain (rest looked up from reference TRBV19 and TRBJ2-1): DGGITQSPKYLFRKEGQNVTLSCEQNLNHDAMYWYRQDPGQGLRLIYYSQIVNDFQKGDIAEGYSVSREKKESFPLTVTSAQKNPTAFYLCASRRGGAAYNEQFFGPGTRLTVL.

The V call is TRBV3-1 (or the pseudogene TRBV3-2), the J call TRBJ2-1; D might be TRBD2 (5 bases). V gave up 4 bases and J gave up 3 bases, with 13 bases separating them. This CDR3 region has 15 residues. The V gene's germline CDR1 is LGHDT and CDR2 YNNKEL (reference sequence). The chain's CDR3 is CASSRSSGYYNEQFF. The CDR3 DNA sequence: TGTGCCAGCAGCCGTTCGAGCGGATACTACAATGAGCAGTTCTTC.

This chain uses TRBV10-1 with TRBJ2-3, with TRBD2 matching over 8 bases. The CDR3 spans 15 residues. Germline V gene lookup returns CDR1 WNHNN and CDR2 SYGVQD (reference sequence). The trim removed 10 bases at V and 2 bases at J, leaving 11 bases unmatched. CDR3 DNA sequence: TGCGCCACCAGCTCACTAGCGGAGTTCACAGATACGCAGTATTTT. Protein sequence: CATSSLAEFTDTQYF.

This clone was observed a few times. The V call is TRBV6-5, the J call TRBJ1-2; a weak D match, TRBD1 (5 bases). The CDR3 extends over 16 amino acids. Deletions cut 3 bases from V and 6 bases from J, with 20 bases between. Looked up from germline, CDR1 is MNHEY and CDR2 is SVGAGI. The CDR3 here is CASSYNMDTGPHGYTF. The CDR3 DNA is TGTGCCAGCAGTTATAACATGGACACAGGCCCCCATGGCTACACCTTC.

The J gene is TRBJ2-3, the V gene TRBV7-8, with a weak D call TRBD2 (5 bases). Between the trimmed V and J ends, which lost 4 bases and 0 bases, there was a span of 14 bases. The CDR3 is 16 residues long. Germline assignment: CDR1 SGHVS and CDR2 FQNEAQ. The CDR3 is CASSSYGLSSTDTQYF. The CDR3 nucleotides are TGTGCCAGCAGCTCCTATGGACTTTCTAGCACAGATACGCAGTATTTT.

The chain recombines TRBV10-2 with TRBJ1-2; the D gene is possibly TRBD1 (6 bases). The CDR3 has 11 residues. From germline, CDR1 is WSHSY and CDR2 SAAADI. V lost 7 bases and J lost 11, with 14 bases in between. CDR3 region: CASNDRFRYTF. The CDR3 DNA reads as TGCGCCAGCAACGACAGGTTCAGATACACCTTC.

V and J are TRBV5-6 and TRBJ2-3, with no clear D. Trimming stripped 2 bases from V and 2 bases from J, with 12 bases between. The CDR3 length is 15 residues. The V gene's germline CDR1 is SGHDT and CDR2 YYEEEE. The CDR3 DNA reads TGTGCCAGCAGCTTTAAGCACTTAAACACAGATACGCAGTATTTT. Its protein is CASSFKHLNTDTQYF. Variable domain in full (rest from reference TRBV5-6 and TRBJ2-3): DAGVTQSPTHLIKTRGQQVTLRCSPKSGHDTVSWYQQALGQGPQFIFQYYEEEERQRGNFPDRFSGHQFPNYSSELNVNALLLGDSALYLCASSFKHLNTDTQYFGPGTRLTVL.

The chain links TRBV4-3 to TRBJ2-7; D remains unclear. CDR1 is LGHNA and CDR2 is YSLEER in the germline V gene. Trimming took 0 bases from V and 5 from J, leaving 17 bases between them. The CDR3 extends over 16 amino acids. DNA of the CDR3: TGCGCCAGCAGCCAAGATTTACCGCTCAAAAGCAACGAGCAGTACTTC. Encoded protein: CASSQDLPLKSNEQYF.

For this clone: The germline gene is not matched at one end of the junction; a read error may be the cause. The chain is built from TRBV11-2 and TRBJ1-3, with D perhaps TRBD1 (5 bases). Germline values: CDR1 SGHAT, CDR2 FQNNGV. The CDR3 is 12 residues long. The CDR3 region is CASSLGGAMDVF. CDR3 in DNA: TGTGCCAGCAGCTTAGGTGGGGCCATGGATGTTTTT.

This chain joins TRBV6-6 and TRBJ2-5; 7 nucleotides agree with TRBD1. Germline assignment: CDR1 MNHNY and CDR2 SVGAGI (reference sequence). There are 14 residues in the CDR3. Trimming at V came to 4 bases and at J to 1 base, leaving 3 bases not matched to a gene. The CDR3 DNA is TGTGCCAGCAGTTGGGACAGCGTCCAAGAGACCCAGTACTTC. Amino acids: CASSWDSVQETQYF.

The DNA of the CDR3 is TGTGCCAGCAGCTCCGGAGCGGGCAGGGTCTTTCCCGGGGAGCTGTTTTTT. Amino acids: CASSSGAGRVFPGELFF. The chain is built from TRBV7-9 and TRBJ2-2; the D gene is possibly TRBD2 (6 bases). V was clipped by 4 bases and J by 6 bases, with 21 bases between them. The CDR3 is 17 residues long. CDR1 and CDR2 (germline): SEHNR, FQNEAQ (reference sequence).

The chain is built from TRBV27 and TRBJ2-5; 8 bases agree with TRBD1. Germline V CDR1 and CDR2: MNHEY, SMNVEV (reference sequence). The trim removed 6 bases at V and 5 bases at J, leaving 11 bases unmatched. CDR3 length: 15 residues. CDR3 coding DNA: TGTGCCAGCAGCTCGGACAGGGTGTCGCGGGAGACCCAGTACTTC. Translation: CASSSDRVSRETQYF.

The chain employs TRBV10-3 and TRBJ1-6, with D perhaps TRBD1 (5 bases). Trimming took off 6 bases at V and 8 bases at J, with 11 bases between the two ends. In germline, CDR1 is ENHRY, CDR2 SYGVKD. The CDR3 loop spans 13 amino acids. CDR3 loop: CAISGTADSPLHF. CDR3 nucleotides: TGTGCCATCAGCGGGACTGCGGATTCACCCCTCCACTTT.

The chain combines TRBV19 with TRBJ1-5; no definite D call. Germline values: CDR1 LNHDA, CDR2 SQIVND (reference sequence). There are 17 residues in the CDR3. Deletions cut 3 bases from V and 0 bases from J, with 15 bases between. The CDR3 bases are TGTGCCAGTAGTATTTCAGGAATCGATTTTAGCAATCAGCCCCAGCATTTT. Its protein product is CASSISGIDFSNQPQHF.

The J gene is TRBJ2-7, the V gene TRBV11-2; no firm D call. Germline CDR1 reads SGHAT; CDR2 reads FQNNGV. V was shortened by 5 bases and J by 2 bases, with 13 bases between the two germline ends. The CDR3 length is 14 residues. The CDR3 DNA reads TGTGCCAGCAGCCCCCCCGGCAGGCCCTACGAGCAGTACTTC. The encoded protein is CASSPPGRPYEQYF.

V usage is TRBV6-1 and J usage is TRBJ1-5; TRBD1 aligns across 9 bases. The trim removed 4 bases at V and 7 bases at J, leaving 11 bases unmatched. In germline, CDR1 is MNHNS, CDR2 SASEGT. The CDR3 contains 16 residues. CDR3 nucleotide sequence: TGTGCCAGCAGTGGTCCGGGACAGGGTTACCGGCAGCCCCAGCATTTT. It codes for CASSGPGQGYRQPQHF.

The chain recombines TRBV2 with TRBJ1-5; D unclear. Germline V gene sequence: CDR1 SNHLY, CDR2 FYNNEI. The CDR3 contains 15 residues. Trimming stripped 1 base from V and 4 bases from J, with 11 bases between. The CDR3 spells CASSEGGIGNQPQHF. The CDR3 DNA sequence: TGTGCCAGCAGTGAAGGAGGGATTGGGAATCAGCCCCAGCATTTT.

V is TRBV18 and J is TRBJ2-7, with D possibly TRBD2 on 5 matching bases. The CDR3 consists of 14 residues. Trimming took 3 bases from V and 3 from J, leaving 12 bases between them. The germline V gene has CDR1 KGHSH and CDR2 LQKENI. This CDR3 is CASSPGDGGYEQYF. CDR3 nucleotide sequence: TGTGCCAGCTCACCCGGGGATGGCGGCTACGAGCAGTACTTC.

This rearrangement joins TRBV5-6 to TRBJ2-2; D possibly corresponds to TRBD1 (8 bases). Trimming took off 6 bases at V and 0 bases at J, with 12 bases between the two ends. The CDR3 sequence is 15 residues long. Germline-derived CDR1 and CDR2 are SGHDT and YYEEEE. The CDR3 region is CASNRGGSNTGELFF. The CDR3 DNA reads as TGTGCCAGCAACAGGGGGGGCTCGAACACCGGGGAGCTGTTTTTT.

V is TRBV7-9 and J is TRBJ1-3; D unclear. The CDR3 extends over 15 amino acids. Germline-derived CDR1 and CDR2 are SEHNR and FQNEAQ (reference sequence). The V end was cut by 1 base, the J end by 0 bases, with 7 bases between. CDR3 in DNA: TGTGCCAGCAGCTTAGGACTGCCCTCTGGAAACACCATATATTTT. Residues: CASSLGLPSGNTIYF.

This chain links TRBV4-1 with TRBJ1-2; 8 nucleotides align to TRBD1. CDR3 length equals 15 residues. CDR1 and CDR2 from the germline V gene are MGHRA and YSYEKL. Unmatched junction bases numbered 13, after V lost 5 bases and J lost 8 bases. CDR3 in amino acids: CASSSGQGPLRGYTF. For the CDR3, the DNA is TGCGCCAGCAGCTCCGGACAGGGTCCCCTGAGGGGCTACACCTTC.

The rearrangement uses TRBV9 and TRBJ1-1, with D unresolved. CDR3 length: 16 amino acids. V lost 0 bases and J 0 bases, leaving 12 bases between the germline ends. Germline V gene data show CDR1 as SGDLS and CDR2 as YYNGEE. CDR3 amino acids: CASSVDGDLMNTEAFF. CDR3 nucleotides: TGTGCCAGCAGCGTAGACGGAGACCTGATGAACACTGAAGCTTTCTTT.